This T cell receptor beta chain was recorded in a study of low-dose radiotherapy and immunotherapy resistance in tumors. The wider study: With fractions of 0.5 Gy given every 2 weeks, Cohort 1 accumulated a total of 6.5 Gy. Ipilimumab 1 mg/kg every six weeks, together with nivolumab 240 mg every two weeks, was given intravenously to patients.

With TRAV- and TRBV-specific primers, first-strand cDNA was made, covering the alpha and beta chains. PCR amplification of the TCRs was performed with Phusion for 20 PCR cycles, and it relied on a constant-region primer together with a V-primer adapter. Amplification of isolated mRNA was accomplished via in vitro transcription. From the reads, TCRdb called clonotypes with MiXCR, one entry per CDR3 protein. The sample records over 65,000 distinct CDR3 sequences, 15% to 20% being singletons. This clonotype occurred many times. Indicated time point: before trial treatment. Donors were administered nivolumab, ipilimumab, aspirin and low-dose cyclophosphamide, together with low-dose radiotherapy. Germline lookup yields CDR1 MGHDK and CDR2 SYGVNS. The CDR3 extends over 13 amino acids. V lost 3 bases to trimming and J lost 2 bases, with 8 bases between them.

The source is a male donor with prostate cancer. This specimen was PBMCs, taken before treatment. This sequence joins TRBV25-1 and TRBJ2-7; D is uncertain. CDR3 nucleotide sequence: TGTGCCAGCAGTGACTACCGACCCTACGAGCAGTACTTC. Its protein product is CASSDYRPYEQYF.